Included here is one T cell receptor (beta chain) sequence, with context. Its antigen remains unidentified. This sample was taken from a study of T cells expressing NK-cell markers. Background on the study: All TCR beta repertoires analysed originated from sorted CD3+CD56+NKG2C+, CD3+CD56+NKG2C- and CD3+CD56-NKG2C+ T cells. HCMV serostatus: seven of eight sequenced donors positive, one negative. Study-wide results and caveats: The contribution of dominant NKG2C+ clonotypes to CD8+ T cells in a handful of donors was about 1.0-7.0%.

TCR beta cDNA was made by 5'RACE template switching with UMIs. TCRdb re-called the 5' RACE reads, yielding one record per CDR3 amino acid sequence without DNA. This sample's table has about 550,000 distinct CDR3 sequences. Germline lookup yields CDR1 KGHSH and CDR2 LQKENI. This CDR3 spans 14 amino acids. The receptor was isolated from a man aged 18 to 30 in good health. The sequenced sample consisted of blood T cells: a sorted CD56 or NKG2C T cell subset, CD4+ or CD8+ T cells, or bulk PBMC T cells (not recorded which). This chain joins TRBV18 and TRBJ1-1; TCRdb lists TRBD1, though no DNA is available to test this call. The CDR3: CASSPITGDTEAFF.